This is a list of T cell receptor beta chains from one sample in a study of blood T cell repertoires in COVID-19. Clones were sequenced by immunoSEQ multiplex PCR, and TCRdb holds only the in-frame ones, with some missing. The sample records 300,000 to 400,000 clones, around nine tenths being singletons. The sample comprised PBMCs or T cells enriched from blood (not recorded which). These receptors originate from a woman in her 30s with acute COVID-19. Each CDR3 is given with its conserved first and last residue. D genes are given only for firm matches. Clone size is not always given. Where it is, it says once, few, many or a class for expanded clones.

D	J	size	V	DNA	CDR3
TRBD2	TRBJ2-3	NA	TRBV3-1/TRBV3-2	TGTGCCAGCAGCCTTCTAGCGGGGGGGGACACAGATACGCAGTATTTT	CASSLLAGGDTDTQYF
NA	TRBJ1-3	NA	TRBV5-1	TGCGCCAGCAGCTTGGACAGCACCTCTGGAAACACCATATATTTT	CASSLDSTSGNTIYF
NA	TRBJ1-1	NA	TRBV14	TGTGCCAGCAGCCAAGATTGGCCCGAAGCTTTCTTT	CASSQDWPEAFF
TRBD2	TRBJ2-7	NA	TRBV7-2	TGTGCCAGCAGCCCCCTAGCGGGGGGGATCGGCGAGCAGTACTTC	CASSPLAGGIGEQYF
TRBD2	TRBJ2-3	NA	TRBV5-1	TGCGCCAGCAGCTTGTTTGCGGGGGGCTCCACAGATACGCAGTATTTT	CASSLFAGGSTDTQYF
NA	TRBJ2-1	NA	TRBV7-3	TGTGCCAGCAGCTTACAGGCAGGGGTAAATGAGCAGTTCTTC	CASSLQAGVNEQFF
TRBD2	TRBJ2-3	NA	TRBV6-5	TGTGCCAGCAGGCGGGGGGCAATCGATACGCAGTATTTT	CASRRGAIDTQYF
TRBD2	TRBJ2-7	NA	TRBV7-8	TGTGCCAGCAGCTTAGCGTCGGGGGGGGCCCCAGGGCACGAGCAGTACTTC	CASSLASGGAPGHEQYF
NA	TRBJ1-2	NA	TRBV19	TGTGCCAGTAGACTCAAACCCGCTACGGACTATGGCTACACCTTC	CASRLKPATDYGYTF
TRBD1	TRBJ2-1	NA	TRBV5-1	TGCGCCAGCACGTGGACAGGGGAAGGAAATGAGCAGTTCTTC	CASTWTGEGNEQFF
NA	TRBJ1-2	few	TRBV5-6	TGTGCCAGCAGCTTGGATTGGGGCGGCTACACCTTC	CASSLDWGGYTF
NA	TRBJ1-1	NA	TRBV10-3	TGTGCCATCAGGCTAGGTAAGAACACTGAAGCTTTCTTT	CAIRLGKNTEAFF
NA	TRBJ1-5	NA	TRBV27	TGTGCCAGCAGTTTAGGTCAGGGAAACAATCAGCCCCAGCATTTT	CASSLGQGNNQPQHF
NA	TRBJ1-3	NA	TRBV4-1	TGCGCCAGCAGGCGTGTCAACTCTGGAAACACCATATATTTT	CASRRVNSGNTIYF
TRBD2	TRBJ2-7	once	TRBV13	TGTGCCAGCAGCACAGGACTAGCGGGGGGCTTCTACTCCTACGAGCAGTACTTC	CASSTGLAGGFYSYEQYF
TRBD1	TRBJ1-1	once	TRBV2	TGTGCCAGCAGGGGACAGGGGGCGAACACTGAAGCTTTCTTT	CASRGQGANTEAFF
TRBD1	TRBJ2-1	NA	TRBV2	TGTGCCAGCACTCGAGGACAGGGCACCAATGAGCAGTTCTTC	CASTRGQGTNEQFF
NA	TRBJ1-4	NA	TRBV20-1	TGCAGTGCCGGACTGATGGGAAAACTGTTTTTT	CSAGLMGKLFF
NA	TRBJ1-6	NA	TRBV6-1	TGTGCCAGCAGTGAAAATATTCCGGGGAATTCACCCCTCCACTTT	CASSENIPGNSPLHF
NA	TRBJ2-2	NA	TRBV9	TGTGCCAGCAGCCCCCACTTTGATTCACTAAACACCGGGGAGCTGTTTTTT	CASSPHFDSLNTGELFF
TRBD1	TRBJ1-6	NA	TRBV27	TGTGCCAGCAAAGGGGACAGGGGGCGCGGTTCACCCCTCCACTTT	CASKGDRGRGSPLHF
NA	TRBJ2-1	NA	TRBV5-8	TGTGCCAGCAGCGATGGTCGGGGGAGCTGGGAGCAGTTCTTC	CASSDGRGSWEQFF
TRBD2	TRBJ2-1	NA	TRBV28	TGTGCCAGCTTGAGTCGTAGCGGGGCCTCCTACAATGAGCAGTTCTTC	CASLSRSGASYNEQFF
NA	TRBJ2-3	NA	TRBV4-1	TGCGCCAGCAGCCAAGTAGGAGGAGATACGCAGTATTTT	CASSQVGGDTQYF
TRBD1	TRBJ2-3	NA	TRBV29-1	TGCAGCGTTGACAGGGGGCCAACAGATACGCAGTATTTT	CSVDRGPTDTQYF
TRBD1	TRBJ1-1	once	TRBV6-4	TGTGCCAGCAGTGACCCTAACAGGGGGCGCCGTGGCTGTGGTGACACTGAAGCTTTCTTT	CASSDPNRGRRGCGDTEAFF
TRBD1	TRBJ1-6	NA	TRBV6-5	TGTGCCAGCAGTAGGGACAGACGAAATTCACCCCTCCACTTT	CASSRDRRNSPLHF
TRBD1	TRBJ1-2	once	TRBV29-1	TGCAGCGTTGATGAGGGGACAGGGGTCGGCTACACCTTC	CSVDEGTGVGYTF
NA	TRBJ2-2	NA	TRBV19	TGTGCCAGCGTCGCCCGAAGGGGAACCGGGGAGCTGTTTTTT	CASVARRGTGELFF